A single sample gave rise to the 2 T cell receptor beta chains below, sequenced in a study of CD8 T cells in ankylosing spondylitis. Regarding the study as a whole: Seemingly distinctive of ankylosing spondylitis blood was a TCR beta motif formed by eight highly homologous variants.

These TCRs' antigens remain unknown. TCRdb re-called the 5' RACE reads through MiXCR, storing one row per CDR3 protein. The repertoire has about 460,000 distinct CDR3 sequences, roughly 5% of them found once; the top ten carry around 3.6%. The sequenced sample was blood, either unsorted or a sorted T cell fraction (not recorded which). These receptor sequences come from a male donor with ankylosing spondylitis.

In its sample, this clonotype was seen many times. The chain is built from TRBV4-2 and TRBJ2-1, with D perhaps TRBD2 (5 bases). Trimming stripped 0 bases from V and 7 bases from J, with 16 bases between. The CDR3 runs to 16 residues. CDR1 is LGHNA, CDR2 YNFKEQ, per germline. The CDR3 sequence is CASSQDLFEGLNEQFF. The CDR3 DNA sequence: TGTGCCAGCAGCCAAGATCTGTTCGAGGGCCTTAATGAGCAGTTCTTC.

This clonotype occurred many times. The gene calls are TRBV7-2 and TRBJ2-3, with 11 nucleotides matching TRBD2. Germline CDR1 is SGHTA and CDR2 is FQGNSA. The V and J ends lost 5 bases and 0 bases, in that order; junction bases with no gene match: 7. The CDR3 covers 17 residues. The CDR3 here is CASSLTPSGRSTDTQYF. As DNA, the CDR3 is TGTGCCAGCAGCCTGACACCTAGCGGGAGGAGCACAGATACGCAGTATTTT.